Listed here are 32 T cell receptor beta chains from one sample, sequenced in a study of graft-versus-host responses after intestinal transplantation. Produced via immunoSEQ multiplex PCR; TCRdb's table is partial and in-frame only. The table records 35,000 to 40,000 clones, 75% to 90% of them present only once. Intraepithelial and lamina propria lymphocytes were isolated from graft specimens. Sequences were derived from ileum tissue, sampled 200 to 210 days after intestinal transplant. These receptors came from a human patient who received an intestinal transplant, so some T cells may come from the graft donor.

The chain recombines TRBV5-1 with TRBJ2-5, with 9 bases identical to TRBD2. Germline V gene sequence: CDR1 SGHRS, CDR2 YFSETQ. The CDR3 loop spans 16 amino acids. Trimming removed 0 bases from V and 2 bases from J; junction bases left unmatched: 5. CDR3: CASSLGVAGGQETQYF. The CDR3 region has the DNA TGCGCCAGCAGCTTGGGGGTCGCGGGAGGGCAAGAGACCCAGTACTTC. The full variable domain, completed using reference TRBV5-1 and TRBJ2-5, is KAGVTQTPRYLIKTRGQQVTLSCSPISGHRSVSWYQQTPGQGLQFLFEYFSETQRNKGNFPGRFSGRQFSNSRSEMNVSTLELGDSALYLCASSLGVAGGQETQYFGPGTRLLVL.

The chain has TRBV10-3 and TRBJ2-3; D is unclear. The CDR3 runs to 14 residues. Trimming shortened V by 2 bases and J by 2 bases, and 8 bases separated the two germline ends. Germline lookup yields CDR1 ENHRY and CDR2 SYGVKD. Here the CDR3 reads CAISEPRYTDTQYF. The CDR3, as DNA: TGTGCCATCAGTGAGCCCAGATACACAGATACGCAGTATTTT.

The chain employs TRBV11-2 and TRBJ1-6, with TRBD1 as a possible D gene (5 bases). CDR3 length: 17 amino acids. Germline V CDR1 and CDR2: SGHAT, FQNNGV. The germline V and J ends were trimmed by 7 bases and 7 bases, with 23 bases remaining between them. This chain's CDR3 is CASTPSGTSGHNSPLHF. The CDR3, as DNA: TGTGCCAGCACCCCGAGCGGGACGTCAGGGCACAATTCACCCCTCCACTTT.

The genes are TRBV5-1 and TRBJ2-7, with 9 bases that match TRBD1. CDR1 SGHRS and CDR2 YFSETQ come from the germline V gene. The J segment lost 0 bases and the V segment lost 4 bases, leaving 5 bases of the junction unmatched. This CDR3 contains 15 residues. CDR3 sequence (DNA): TGCGCCAGCAGCCGGGACAGGGAAGCCTCCTACGAGCAGTACTTC. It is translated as CASSRDREASYEQYF.

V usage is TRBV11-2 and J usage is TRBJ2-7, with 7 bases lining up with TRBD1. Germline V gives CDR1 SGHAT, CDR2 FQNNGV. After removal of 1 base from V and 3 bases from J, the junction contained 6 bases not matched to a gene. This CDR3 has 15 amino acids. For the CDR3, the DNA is TGTGCCAGCAGCTTAGGGGACAGAAGTTTCTACGAGCAGTACTTC. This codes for CASSLGDRSFYEQYF.

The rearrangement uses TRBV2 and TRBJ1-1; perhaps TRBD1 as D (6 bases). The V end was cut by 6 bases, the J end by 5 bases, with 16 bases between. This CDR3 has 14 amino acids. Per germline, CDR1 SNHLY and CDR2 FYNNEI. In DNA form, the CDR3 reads TGTGCCAGCAGCCTGCGGGGGGCGAGGACTGAAGCTTTCTTT. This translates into CASSLRGARTEAFF.

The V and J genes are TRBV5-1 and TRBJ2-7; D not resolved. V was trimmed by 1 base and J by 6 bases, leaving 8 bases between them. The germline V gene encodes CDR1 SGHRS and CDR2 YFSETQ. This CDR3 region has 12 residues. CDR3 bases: TGCGCCAGCAGCTTGCTGGGTGGCGAGCAGTACTTC. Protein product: CASSLLGGEQYF.

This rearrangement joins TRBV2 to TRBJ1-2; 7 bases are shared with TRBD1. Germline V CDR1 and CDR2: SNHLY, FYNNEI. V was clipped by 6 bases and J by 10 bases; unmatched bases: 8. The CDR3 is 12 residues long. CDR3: CASRGDSTFYTF. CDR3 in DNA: TGTGCCAGCAGGGGGGACAGCACCTTCTACACCTTC.

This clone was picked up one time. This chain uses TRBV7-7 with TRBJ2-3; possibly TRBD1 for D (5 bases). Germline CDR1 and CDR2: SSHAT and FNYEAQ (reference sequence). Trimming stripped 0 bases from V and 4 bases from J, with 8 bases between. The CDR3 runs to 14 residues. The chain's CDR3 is CASSLAQGADTQYF. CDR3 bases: TGTGCCAGCAGCTTAGCGCAGGGTGCAGATACGCAGTATTTT.

The CDR3 DNA reads TGTGCCACCAGACCCGGCGCCTATGAAAAACTGTTTTTT. It encodes CATRPGAYEKLFF. The chain uses TRBV6-5 and TRBJ1-4; unclear D gene. In germline, CDR1 is MNHEY, CDR2 SVGAGI. The CDR3 runs 13 residues. Trimming removed 10 bases at V and 6 bases at J, with 15 bases between.

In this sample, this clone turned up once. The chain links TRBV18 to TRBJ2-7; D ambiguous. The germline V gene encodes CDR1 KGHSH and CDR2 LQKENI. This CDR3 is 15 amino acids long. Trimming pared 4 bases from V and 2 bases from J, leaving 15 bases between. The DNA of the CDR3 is TGTGCCAGCTCACGTGAAAGGACCGTGGCCTACGAGCAGTACTTC. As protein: CASSRERTVAYEQYF.

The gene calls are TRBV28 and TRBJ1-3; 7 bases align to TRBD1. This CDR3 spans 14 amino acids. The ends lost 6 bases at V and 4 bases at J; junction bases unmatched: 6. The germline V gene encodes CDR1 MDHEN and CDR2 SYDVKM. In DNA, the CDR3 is TGTGCCAGCAGGGAACAGGGGTCGGGAAACACCATATATTTT. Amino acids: CASREQGSGNTIYF. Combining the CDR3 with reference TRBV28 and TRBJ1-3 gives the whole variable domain DVKVTQSSRYLVKRTGEKVFLECVQDMDHENMFWYRQDPGLGLRLIYFSYDVKMKEKGDIPEGYSVSREKKERFSLILESASTNQTSMYLCASREQGSGNTIYFGEGSWLTVV.

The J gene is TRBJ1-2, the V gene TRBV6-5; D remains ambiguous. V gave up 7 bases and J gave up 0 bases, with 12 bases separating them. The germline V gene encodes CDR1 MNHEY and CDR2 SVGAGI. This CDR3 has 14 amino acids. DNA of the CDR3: TGTGCCAGCACCAACGGGGTAACTAACTATGGCTACACCTTC. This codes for CASTNGVTNYGYTF.

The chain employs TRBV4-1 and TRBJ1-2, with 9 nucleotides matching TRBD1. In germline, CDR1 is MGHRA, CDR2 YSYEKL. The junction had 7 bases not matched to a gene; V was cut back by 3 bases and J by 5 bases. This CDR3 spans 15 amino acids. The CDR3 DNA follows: TGCGCCAGCAGCCAGTTAACAGGGGGCGTTTATGGCTACACCTTC. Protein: CASSQLTGGVYGYTF.

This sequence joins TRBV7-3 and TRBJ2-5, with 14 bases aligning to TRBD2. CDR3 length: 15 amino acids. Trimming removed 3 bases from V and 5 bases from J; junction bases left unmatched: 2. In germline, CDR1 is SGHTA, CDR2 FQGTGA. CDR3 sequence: CASSLGLAGVETQYF. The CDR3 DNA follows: TGTGCCAGCAGCTTGGGACTAGCGGGAGTTGAGACCCAGTACTTC.

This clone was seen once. CDR3 loop: CASSLQGGLGNTEAFF. The CDR3, as DNA: TGCGCCAGCAGCCTACAGGGGGGTCTAGGGAACACTGAAGCTTTCTTT. V usage is TRBV4-1 and J usage is TRBJ1-1, with TRBD1 identical over 8 bases. Germline values: CDR1 MGHRA, CDR2 YSYEKL. The CDR3 contains 16 residues. Losses at the gene ends were 4 bases for V and 1 base for J; bases not matched to a gene: 8.

CDR3 in DNA: TGTGCCAGCACCTCGGGGACACCCGGGGAGCTGTTTTTT. This sequence encodes CASTSGTPGELFF. The chain recombines TRBV5-8 with TRBJ2-2; possible D gene TRBD1, 6 bases. The CDR3 has 13 residues. The germline V gene has CDR1 SGHTS and CDR2 YDEGEE. The V end was cut by 6 bases, the J end by 6 bases, with 12 bases between.

CDR3 nucleotide sequence: TGTGCCAGCAGTGAGGGCTACTCCCGAGGGTTGGATACGCAGTATTTT. Protein product: CASSEGYSRGLDTQYF. The J gene is TRBJ2-3, the V gene TRBV2; a possible D gene is TRBD2 (5 bases). Germline CDR1 SNHLY, CDR2 FYNNEI. V lost 3 bases and J 6 bases, leaving 19 bases between the germline ends. The CDR3 runs 16 residues.

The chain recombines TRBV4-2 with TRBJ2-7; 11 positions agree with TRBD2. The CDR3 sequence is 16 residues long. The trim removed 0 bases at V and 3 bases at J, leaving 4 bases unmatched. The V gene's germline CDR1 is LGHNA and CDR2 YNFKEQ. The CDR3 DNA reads TGTGCCAGCAGCCAAGACCTAGCGGGGGGCTTCTACGAGCAGTACTTC. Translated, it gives CASSQDLAGGFYEQYF.

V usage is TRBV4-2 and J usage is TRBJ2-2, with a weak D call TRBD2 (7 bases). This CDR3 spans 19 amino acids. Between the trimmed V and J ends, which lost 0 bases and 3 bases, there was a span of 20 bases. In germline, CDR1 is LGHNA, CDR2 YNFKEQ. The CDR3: CASSQDYRGATIHTGELFF. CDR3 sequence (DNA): TGTGCCAGCAGCCAAGATTATCGGGGGGCGACGATTCACACCGGGGAGCTGTTTTTT.

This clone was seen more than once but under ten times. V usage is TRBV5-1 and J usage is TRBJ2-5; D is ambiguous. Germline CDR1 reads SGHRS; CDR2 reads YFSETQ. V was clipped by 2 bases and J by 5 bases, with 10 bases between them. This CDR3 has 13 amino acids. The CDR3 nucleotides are TGCGCCAGCAGCTTTTTCCTAAGGGAGACCCAGTACTTC. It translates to CASSFFLRETQYF.

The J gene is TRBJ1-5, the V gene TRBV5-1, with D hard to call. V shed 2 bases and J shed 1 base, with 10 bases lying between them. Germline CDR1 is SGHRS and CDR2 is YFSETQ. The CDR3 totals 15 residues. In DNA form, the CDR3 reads TGCGCCAGCAGCTTCTGGGATTCGAGCAATCAGCCCCAGCATTTT. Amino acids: CASSFWDSSNQPQHF.

The CDR3 loop reads CASSHDFYEQYF. CDR3 bases: TGTGCCAGCAGCCACGACTTCTACGAGCAGTACTTC. The rearrangement joins TRBV11-2 to TRBJ2-7, with unresolved D. The CDR3 has 12 amino acids. Trimming shortened V by 5 bases and J by 3 bases, and 8 bases separated the two germline ends. Per germline, CDR1 SGHAT and CDR2 FQNNGV.

DNA for the CDR3: TGTGCCAGCAGCTTACTTCGGGGCAGGCAGGACACTGAAGCTTTCTTT. It translates to CASSLLRGRQDTEAFF. The chain combines TRBV7-9 with TRBJ1-1; tentatively, D is TRBD1 (5 bases). This CDR3 is built from 16 residues. Germline CDR1 and CDR2: SEHNR and FQNEAQ (reference sequence). V shed 2 bases and J shed 3 bases, with 16 bases lying between them.

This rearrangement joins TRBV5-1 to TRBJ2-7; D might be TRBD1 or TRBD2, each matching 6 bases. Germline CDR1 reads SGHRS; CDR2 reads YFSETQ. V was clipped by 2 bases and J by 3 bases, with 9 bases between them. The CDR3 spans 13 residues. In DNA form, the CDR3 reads TGCGCCAGCAGCTTTGGGGGGCTCTACGAGCAGTACTTC. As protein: CASSFGGLYEQYF.

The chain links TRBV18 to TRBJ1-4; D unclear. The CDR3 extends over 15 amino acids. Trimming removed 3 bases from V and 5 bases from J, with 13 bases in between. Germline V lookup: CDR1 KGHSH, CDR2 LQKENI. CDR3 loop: CASSPSDVPNEKLFF. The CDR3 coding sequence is TGTGCCAGCTCACCTTCAGATGTACCCAATGAAAAACTGTTTTTT.

DNA of the CDR3: TGTGCCAGCAGCCAGGTCTCGGGTCACGGGGAGCTGTTTTTT. It translates to CASSQVSGHGELFF. V and J are TRBV14 and TRBJ2-2, with D unclear. V was shortened by 3 bases and J by 7 bases, with 12 bases between the two germline ends. This CDR3 is 14 amino acids long. CDR1 is SGHDN, CDR2 FVKESK, per germline.

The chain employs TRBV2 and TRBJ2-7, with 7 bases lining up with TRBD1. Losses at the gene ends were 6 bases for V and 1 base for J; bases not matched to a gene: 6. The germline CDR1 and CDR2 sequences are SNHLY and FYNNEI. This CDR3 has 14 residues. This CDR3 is CASSAYRGSYEQYF. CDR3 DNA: TGTGCCAGCAGCGCTTACAGGGGATCCTACGAGCAGTACTTC.

CDR3 nucleotide sequence: TGCGCCAGCAGCCAAGACAGGGTCGAGCAGTACTTC. Protein: CASSQDRVEQYF. The chain recombines TRBV4-1 with TRBJ2-7; a possible D gene is TRBD1 (5 bases). The CDR3 has 12 amino acids. Germline CDR1 and CDR2: MGHRA and YSYEKL. Trimming removed 0 bases from V and 6 bases from J, with 6 bases in between.

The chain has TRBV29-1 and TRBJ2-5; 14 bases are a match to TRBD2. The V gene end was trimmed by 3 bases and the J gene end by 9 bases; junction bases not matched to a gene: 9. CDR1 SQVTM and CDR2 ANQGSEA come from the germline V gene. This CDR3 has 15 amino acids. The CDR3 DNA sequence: TGCAGCGTTGATGGACTAGCGGGAGGTTCAGTGGCCCAGTACTTC. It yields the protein CSVDGLAGGSVAQYF. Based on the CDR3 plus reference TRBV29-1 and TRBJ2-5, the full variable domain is SAVISQKPSRDICQRGTSLTIQCQVDSQVTMMFWYRQQPGQSLTLIATANQGSEATYESGFVIDKFPISRPNLTFSTLTVSNMSPEDSSIYLCSVDGLAGGSVAQYFGPGTRLLVL.

The CDR3 loop is CASSYSIGSGTGELFF. The CDR3 DNA follows: TGTGCCAGCAGTTACTCGATAGGTAGCGGGACCGGGGAGCTGTTTTTT. This rearrangement joins TRBV6-5 to TRBJ2-2, with 7 bases aligning to TRBD2. Per germline, CDR1 MNHEY and CDR2 SVGAGI. Losses at the gene ends were 0 bases for V and 5 bases for J; bases not matched to a gene: 6. The CDR3 length is 16 residues.

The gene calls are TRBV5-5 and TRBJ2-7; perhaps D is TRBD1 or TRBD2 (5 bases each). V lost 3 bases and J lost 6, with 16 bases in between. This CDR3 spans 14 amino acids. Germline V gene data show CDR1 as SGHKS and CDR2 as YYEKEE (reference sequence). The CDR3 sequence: CASSSDSVGVEQYF. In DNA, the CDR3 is TGTGCCAGCAGCTCTGACAGCGTCGGGGTCGAGCAGTACTTC. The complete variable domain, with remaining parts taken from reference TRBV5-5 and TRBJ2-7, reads DAGVTQSPTHLIKTRGQQVTLRCSPISGHKSVSWYQQVLGQGPQFIFQYYEKEERGRGNFPDRFSARQFPNYSSELNVNALLLGDSALYLCASSSDSVGVEQYFGPGTRLTVT.